Below are 15 T cell receptor beta chains sequenced from a single sample in a study of control samples from healthy donors and cancer patients. Clones were read by immunoSEQ multiplex PCR, and TCRdb kept only the in-frame ones, dropping some. The data contain 9,500 to 15,000 clones, approximately 94% of them singletons. The sequenced sample consisted of PBMCs. The source is a man in his 70s with head and neck cancer.

J is TRBJ2-2 and V is TRBV3-1 (or the pseudogene TRBV3-2), with unresolved D. V shed 0 bases and J shed 7 bases, with 12 bases lying between them. CDR1 and CDR2 (germline): LGHDT, YNNKEL (reference sequence). This CDR3 comprises 15 residues. The CDR3 region is CASSQDPGGGGELFF. The DNA for the CDR3 is TGTGCCAGCAGCCAAGACCCCGGTGGTGGCGGGGAGCTGTTTTTT.

The chain combines TRBV18 with TRBJ2-3; 9 bases are a match to TRBD2. V dropped 4 bases and J dropped 3; count of bases not matched to a gene: 2. Germline lookup yields CDR1 KGHSH and CDR2 LQKENI. The CDR3 is 14 residues long. CDR3 loop: CASSRSGSTDTQYF. CDR3 sequence (DNA): TGTGCCAGCTCACGTAGCGGGAGTACAGATACGCAGTATTTT.

The CDR3 DNA sequence: TGTGCCAGCCATACTGCCCGGGGGAACATTCAGTACTTC. It translates to CASHTARGNIQYF. The chain combines TRBV6-5 with TRBJ2-4, with D possibly matching TRBD2 (6 bases). Germline V CDR1 and CDR2: MNHEY, SVGAGI. Trimming removed 8 bases at V and 7 bases at J, with 15 bases between. This CDR3 is 13 amino acids long.

The chain is built from TRBV12-3 or TRBV12-4 and TRBJ2-2, with D possibly being TRBD1 or TRBD2 (6 bases each). This CDR3 region has 13 residues. V was cut by 10 bases and J by 5 bases, with 14 bases left in between. The CDR3 DNA is TGTGCCAACAAAAAGGGGGGAACCGGGGAGCTGTTTTTT. Protein: CANKKGGTGELFF.

The chain links TRBV18 to TRBJ2-2; D gene unclear. V gave up 1 base and J gave up 0 bases, with 6 bases separating them. The CDR3 spans 15 residues. From germline, CDR1 is KGHSH and CDR2 LQKENI. CDR3 residues: CASSPRSANTGELFF. DNA for the CDR3: TGTGCCAGCTCACCACGGTCAGCGAACACCGGGGAGCTGTTTTTT.

The chain employs TRBV14 and TRBJ2-4; the match to TRBD1 covers 10 bases. The V and J ends lost 3 bases and 0 bases, in that order; junction bases with no gene match: 2. CDR1 and CDR2 (germline): SGHDN, FVKESK. The CDR3 runs to 16 residues. The chain's CDR3 is CASSHRDRGAKNIQYF. As DNA, the CDR3 is TGTGCCAGCAGCCACCGGGACAGGGGAGCCAAAAACATTCAGTACTTC.

The chain joins TRBV5-4 to TRBJ1-2; 8 bases match TRBD1. The CDR3 is made up of 14 amino acids. Germline values: CDR1 SGHNT, CDR2 YYREEE (reference sequence). J gave up 2 bases and V 4 bases, and 4 bases lay outside the gene matches. The CDR3 spells CASSQGQGNYGYTF. The CDR3, as DNA: TGTGCCAGCAGCCAAGGACAGGGAAACTATGGCTACACCTTC.

The chain recombines TRBV5-1 with TRBJ2-5; either TRBD1 or TRBD2 may fit D (5 bases each). This CDR3 is 15 amino acids long. V was cut by 1 base and J by 5 bases, with 15 bases left in between. CDR1 is SGHRS and CDR2 is YFSETQ in the germline V gene. As DNA, the CDR3 is TGCGCCAGCAGCTTGACCGGGACCCTCCTGGAGACCCAGTACTTC. Protein: CASSLTGTLLETQYF.

This clone was seen just once. The rearrangement joins TRBV10-3 to TRBJ2-1, with D perhaps given as TRBD1 or TRBD2 (6 bases each). The CDR3 totals 15 residues. With 5 bases removed from V and 7 bases from J, the gap between germline ends came to 18 bases. The germline CDR1 and CDR2 sequences are ENHRY and SYGVKD. The CDR3 sequence is CAISSGPGGTNEQFF. The DNA of the CDR3 is TGTGCCATCAGTTCCGGCCCCGGGGGCACAAATGAGCAGTTCTTC.

V gene TRBV2 combines with J gene TRBJ1-1; unclear D gene. The CDR3 sequence is 12 residues long. Between the trimmed V and J ends, which lost 2 bases and 6 bases, there was a span of 7 bases. The germline V gene has CDR1 SNHLY and CDR2 FYNNEI. CDR3 sequence: CASSEQIAEAFF. CDR3 bases: TGTGCCAGCAGTGAACAGATTGCTGAAGCTTTCTTT.

The chain couples TRBV6-4 to TRBJ2-1; D uncertain. Germline V gene data show CDR1 as MRHNA and CDR2 as SNTAGT. The CDR3 is 12 residues long. V was cut by 6 bases and J by 2 bases, with 5 bases left in between. CDR3 region: CASRDPYNEQFF. CDR3 sequence (DNA): TGTGCCAGCAGAGATCCCTACAATGAGCAGTTCTTC.

V and J are TRBV12-5 and TRBJ1-5; 8 nucleotides line up with TRBD1. Trimming cost V 5 bases and J 9 bases; bases outside gene matches: 9. CDR3 length equals 14 residues. The germline CDR1 and CDR2 sequences are LGHNT and FRNRAP. The CDR3 nucleotides are TGTGCTAGTGGTCCCGGACAGGGAGAGGGGCCCCAGCATTTT. Translated, it gives CASGPGQGEGPQHF.

The chain carries TRBV9 and TRBJ2-3; D is undetermined. The germline CDR1 and CDR2 sequences are SGDLS and YYNGEE. V was cut by 2 bases and J by 4 bases, with 14 bases left in between. The CDR3 has 15 residues. The CDR3 protein is CASSVPAFPADTQYF. The CDR3 nucleotides read TGTGCCAGCAGCGTCCCCGCGTTCCCGGCAGATACGCAGTATTTT. The entire variable domain, with the rest obtained from reference TRBV9 and TRBJ2-3, is as follows: DSGVTQTPKHLITATGQRVTLRCSPRSGDLSVYWYQQSLDQGLQFLIQYYNGEERAKGNILERFSAQQFPDLHSELNLSSLELGDSALYFCASSVPAFPADTQYFGPGTRLTVL.

The gene calls are TRBV27 and TRBJ2-3; D remains ambiguous. The CDR3 covers 13 residues. Germline CDR1 reads MNHEY; CDR2 reads SMNVEV (reference sequence). Trimming shortened V by 6 bases and J by 2 bases, and 9 bases separated the two germline ends. CDR3 DNA: TGTGCCAGCAGGCGATTTCACACAGATACGCAGTATTTT. It codes for CASRRFHTDTQYF.

The chain is built from TRBV5-4 and TRBJ1-6, with 9 bases fitting TRBD1. Trimming took 0 bases from V and 7 from J; bases not matched to a gene: 8. The length of the CDR3 is 17 residues. Germline lookup yields CDR1 SGHNT and CDR2 YYREEE (reference sequence). The CDR3 region is CASSLGGQGLGNSPLHF. Written as DNA, the CDR3 is TGTGCCAGCAGCTTGGGGGGACAGGGATTGGGGAATTCACCCCTCCACTTT. Full variable domain (rest looked up from reference TRBV5-4 and TRBJ1-6): ETGVTQSPTHLIKTRGQQVTLRCSSQSGHNTVSWYQQALGQGPQFIFQYYREEENGRGNFPPRFSGLQFPNYSSELNVNALELDDSALYLCASSLGGQGLGNSPLHFGNGTRLTVT.